This T cell receptor (beta chain) is drawn from a study of cytomegalovirus exposure and HLA in healthy donors. As for the study in general: There were about 85 million unique TCRs (from HLA-typed donors) in an early data release. General study results and limits: Later examination showed HLA-associated TCR beta chains had greater clonal expansion than equally common others.

Points on this clone: The target antigen is unknown.

The V gene's germline CDR1 is GTSNPN and CDR2 SVGIG (reference sequence). There are 14 residues in the CDR3. V was cut by 0 bases and J by 3 bases, with 9 bases left in between. Donors likely had unrecorded immune exposures despite being nominally healthy when sampled. PCR was performed using 60 Vbeta and 13 Jbeta primers. Authors' data handling: About 80 million unique TCR beta chains, some 9.9 million of them shared, were counted by a later analysis. Profiling relied on immunoSEQ multiplex PCR, and the TCRdb table lists in-frame clones only, not all of them. That table is the source of V, J and clone size, and D and trimming were worked out from the DNA. The sample consists of 100,000 or so clones, less than 90% of them appearing once.

Specimen: PBMCs. The J gene is TRBJ1-5, the V gene TRBV30, with D uncertain. The receptor was derived from a man aged 35-49 years in good health and CMV-seronegative. CDR3 DNA: TGTGCCTGGAGTGTAAACAGTTACAATCAGCCCCAGCATTTT. As protein: CAWSVNSYNQPQHF.